The clone carrying this T cell receptor beta chain was counted many times. The data were taken from a study of blood T cells in healthy people across ages. The second PCR ran about 6 to 11 cycles with a sample-barcoded 5' primer and J-beta primers. TCRdb re-analysed the 5' RACE reads in MiXCR, keeping a single row per CDR3 protein. The sample records more than 800,000 distinct CDR3 sequences, less than 35% being singletons. Germline V gives CDR1 MNHEY, CDR2 SMNVEV (reference sequence). The CDR3 totals 14 residues. Germline trimming cut 3 bases from V and 8 bases from J; bases unmatched to any gene: 5.

The sample consisted of blood. This TCR was sampled from a woman older than 75 in good health. V usage is TRBV27 and J usage is TRBJ2-1; 9 bases match TRBD2. The CDR3 nucleotides are TGTGCCAGCAGTTTTGGTAGCGGGGGTTATGAGCAGTTCTTC. Translated: CASSFGSGGYEQFF.